This TCR beta chain was found in a study of human T cells and chemical hapten exposure. Study as a whole: Largely, small differences in pooled library volume made per-sample TCR yields vary. Study-wide findings and caveats: The study found that DPC sensitization did not change TCRs above 1 in 1000 frequency.

Someone pulled total RNA out of unfractionated whole blood. V lost 1 base and J 4 bases, leaving 10 bases between the germline ends. CDR3 length: 14 amino acids. Germline loops: CDR1 SGHVS, CDR2 FNYEAQ. This clonotype was counted many times. The antigen remains undetermined. It was the library that attached unique molecular identifiers to individual cDNA molecules. A single record per CDR3 protein comes from TCRdb applying MiXCR to the 5' RACE reads. The repertoire holds approximately 150,000 distinct CDR3 sequences, with 3.5% to 5% as singletons. This TCR was recovered from a female donor in good health. The rearrangement joins TRBV7-6 to TRBJ1-2; D is unresolved. For the CDR3, the DNA is TGTGCCAGCAGCTTAGAAGGACGGATCTATGGCTACACCTTC. Its translation: CASSLEGRIYGYTF.